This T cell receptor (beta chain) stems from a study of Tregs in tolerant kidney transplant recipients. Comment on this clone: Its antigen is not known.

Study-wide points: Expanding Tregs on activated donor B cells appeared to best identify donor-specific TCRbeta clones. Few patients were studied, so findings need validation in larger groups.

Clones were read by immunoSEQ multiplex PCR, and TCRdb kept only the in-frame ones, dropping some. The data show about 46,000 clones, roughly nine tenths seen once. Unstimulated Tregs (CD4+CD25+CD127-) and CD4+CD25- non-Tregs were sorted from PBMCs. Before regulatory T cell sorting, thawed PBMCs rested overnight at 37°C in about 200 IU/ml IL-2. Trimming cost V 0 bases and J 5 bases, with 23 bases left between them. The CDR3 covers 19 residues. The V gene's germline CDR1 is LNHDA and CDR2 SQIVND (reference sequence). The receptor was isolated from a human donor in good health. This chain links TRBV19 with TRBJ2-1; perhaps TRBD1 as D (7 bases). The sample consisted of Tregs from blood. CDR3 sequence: CASSIDPPLRGGTDNEQFF. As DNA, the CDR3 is TGTGCCAGTAGTATAGATCCACCCCTCAGAGGAGGGACAGACAATGAGCAGTTCTTC.